This entry lists 27 T cell receptor beta chains sequenced from one sample in a study of blood T cell repertoires in COVID-19. Profiled with immunoSEQ multiplex PCR; TCRdb holds only in-frame clones, not every one. The data hold some 250,000 clones, with 80% to 90% observed a single time. Sample: peripheral blood. These receptors originate from a man in his forties with active or convalescent COVID-19.

The CDR3 nucleotides are TGTGCCAGCAGCCCTGGAGTGGTAGAGGGTGAGCAGTACTTC. It encodes CASSPGVVEGEQYF. V is TRBV5-4 and J is TRBJ2-7; maybe TRBD2 (5 bases). The ends were cut back, 4 bases at V and 7 bases at J, with 18 bases in the middle. The CDR3 sequence is 14 residues long. Germline V CDR1 and CDR2: SGHNT, YYREEE (reference sequence).

V is TRBV3-1 (or the pseudogene TRBV3-2) and J is TRBJ1-1; D may be TRBD1 (6 bases). V was cut by 1 base and J by 1 base, with 7 bases left in between. CDR3 length: 14 residues. CDR1 is LGHDT and CDR2 is YNNKEL in the germline V gene (reference sequence). The CDR3 DNA reads TGTGCCAGCAGCCAAGGGACAGCGAACACTGAAGCTTTCTTT. Amino acid sequence: CASSQGTANTEAFF.

The V gene is TRBV28, the J gene TRBJ1-6, with D uncertain. Germline loops: CDR1 MDHEN, CDR2 SYDVKM. Trimming shortened V by 1 base and J by 7 bases, and 11 bases separated the two germline ends. The CDR3 extends over 15 amino acids. The CDR3 region has the DNA TGTGCCAGCAGTTTATTCCAGGCCGGAAATTCACCCCTCCACTTT. This sequence encodes CASSLFQAGNSPLHF.

The V call is TRBV9, the J call TRBJ1-1; D possibly corresponds to TRBD1 (5 bases). The length of the CDR3 is 15 residues. Germline V lookup: CDR1 SGDLS, CDR2 YYNGEE. V lost 0 bases and J lost 0, with 9 bases in between. For the CDR3, the DNA is TGTGCCAGCAGCGTAGGGGGGGGATTGAACACTGAAGCTTTCTTT. It specifies CASSVGGGLNTEAFF. The full variable domain, rest sourced from reference TRBV9 and TRBJ1-1, is DSGVTQTPKHLITATGQRVTLRCSPRSGDLSVYWYQQSLDQGLQFLIQYYNGEERAKGNILERFSAQQFPDLHSELNLSSLELGDSALYFCASSVGGGLNTEAFFGQGTRLTVV.

The CDR3 sequence is CAISESPNTTNQPQHF. For the CDR3, the DNA is TGTGCCATCAGTGAGTCGCCCAATACTACCAATCAGCCCCAGCATTTT. The chain recombines TRBV10-3 with TRBJ1-5; D is unresolved. Trimming stripped 0 bases from V and 3 bases from J, with 12 bases between. The germline V gene has CDR1 ENHRY and CDR2 SYGVKD. CDR3 length equals 16 residues.

The gene calls are TRBV7-9 and TRBJ2-1; D perhaps matches TRBD1 (6 bases). The V and J ends lost 1 base and 7 bases respectively, with 8 bases between them. The CDR3 is 13 amino acids. Germline CDR1 SEHNR, CDR2 FQNEAQ (reference sequence). The CDR3 loop reads CASSLEGGNEQFF. Written as DNA, the CDR3 is TGTGCCAGCAGCTTAGAAGGGGGAAATGAGCAGTTCTTC.

The CDR3 spells CASSRNSVGTSPPQNNEQFF. CDR3 in DNA: TGTGCCAGCAGTCGCAACTCAGTGGGGACTAGTCCACCGCAGAACAATGAGCAGTTCTTC. V gene TRBV6-6 combines with J gene TRBJ2-1; 8 nucleotides align to TRBD2. CDR3 length equals 20 residues. Trimming cost V 5 bases and J 5 bases; bases outside gene matches: 23. Germline V gene sequence: CDR1 MNHNY, CDR2 SVGAGI (reference sequence).

In this sample, this clone turned up once. V and J are TRBV4-3 and TRBJ1-1; 9 bases are a match to TRBD1. The trim removed 1 base at V and 6 bases at J, leaving 6 bases unmatched. The CDR3 covers 15 residues. Germline V gene lookup returns CDR1 LGHNA and CDR2 YSLEER. The CDR3 nucleotides read TGCGCCAGCAGCCAAGGGGACAGGGTAAGGCCTGAAGCTTTCTTT. Amino acids: CASSQGDRVRPEAFF.

This chain uses TRBV4-2 with TRBJ2-3; 9 nucleotides line up with TRBD2. Germline trimming cut 6 bases from V and 2 bases from J; bases unmatched to any gene: 6. In germline, CDR1 is LGHNA, CDR2 YNFKEQ. The CDR3 has 15 residues. The CDR3, as DNA: TGTGCCAGCAGACGTAGCGGGGGTTACACAGATACGCAGTATTTT. Translating it yields CASRRSGGYTDTQYF.

The V call is TRBV2, the J call TRBJ2-5; 13 bases map to TRBD2. Germline V gives CDR1 SNHLY, CDR2 FYNNEI. V shed 5 bases, J shed 5 bases, and the junction held 11 bases outside the gene matches. The CDR3 is 17 amino acids. CDR3 sequence reads: CASSLGLAGAQLETQYF. The CDR3 DNA follows: TGTGCCAGCAGTTTAGGACTAGCGGGAGCCCAGTTGGAGACCCAGTACTTC.

CDR3 sequence: CASSPFQTSVSSGANVLTF. The DNA of the CDR3 is TGTGCCAGCAGTCCCTTTCAGACATCCGTAAGCTCTGGGGCCAACGTCCTGACTTTC. The chain carries TRBV14 and TRBJ2-6, with D unresolved. The CDR3 has 19 residues. V lost 6 bases and J lost 0, with 21 bases in between. CDR1 and CDR2 (germline): SGHDN, FVKESK.

The rearrangement uses TRBV7-9 and TRBJ1-2, with a weak D call TRBD1 (5 bases). Germline-derived CDR1 and CDR2 are SEHNR and FQNEAQ (reference sequence). V lost 1 base to trimming and J lost 4 bases, with 13 bases between them. This CDR3 has 15 amino acids. CDR3 sequence (DNA): TGTGCCAGCAGCTTAGATGTGAGGGGACTCTATGGCTACACCTTC. Its protein is CASSLDVRGLYGYTF.

The chain combines TRBV24-1 with TRBJ2-5, with a tentative D call TRBD2 (5 bases). The V gene lost 0 bases and the J gene lost 4 bases, with 14 bases spanning the gap. Germline values: CDR1 KGHDR, CDR2 SFDVKD. The CDR3 has 16 residues. The CDR3 loop reads CATSDLTRGGGETQYF. CDR3 sequence (DNA): TGTGCCACCAGTGATTTGACCAGAGGAGGCGGAGAGACCCAGTACTTC.

The chain recombines TRBV28 with TRBJ1-2; TRBD1 matches at 7 bases. CDR1 and CDR2 (germline): MDHEN, SYDVKM. V lost 6 bases and J lost 7; bases outside the gene matches: 8. This CDR3 has 13 residues. The CDR3 DNA sequence: TGTGCCAGCAGGACAGGGTCTGGAGGTGGCTACACCTTC. It translates to CASRTGSGGGYTF.

Of note for this clone: This same CDR3 is encoded by further DNA sequences in the sample. The chain combines TRBV29-1 with TRBJ1-1, with 9 bases aligning to TRBD1. The trim removed 6 bases at V and 4 bases at J, leaving 6 bases unmatched. There are 13 residues in the CDR3. In germline, CDR1 is SQVTM, CDR2 ANQGSEA. The CDR3, as DNA: TGCAGCGTAGAGGGACAGGGAGCCACTGAAGCTTTCTTT. Residues: CSVEGQGATEAFF.

The chain links TRBV3-1 (or the pseudogene TRBV3-2) to TRBJ2-1; possible D gene TRBD1, 5 bases. CDR3 length equals 17 residues. V was pared by 0 bases and J by 2 bases, with 14 bases between. Per the germline V gene, CDR1 is LGHDT and CDR2 is YNNKEL (reference sequence). The chain's CDR3 is CASSQEGAAPTYNEQFF. In DNA form, the CDR3 reads TGTGCCAGCAGCCAAGAAGGGGCAGCACCAACCTACAATGAGCAGTTCTTC.

This clone was seen once. The chain is built from TRBV27 and TRBJ1-2; maybe TRBD1 (5 bases). CDR3 length: 18 residues. Germline assignment: CDR1 MNHEY and CDR2 SMNVEV (reference sequence). Trimming left V 6 bases short and J 3 bases short, with 26 bases between. CDR3 DNA sequence: TGTGCCAGCAGCCGTCTCACTGGGGGGAAGAAAGGGTACTATGGCTACACCTTC. Translation: CASSRLTGGKKGYYGYTF.

The genes are TRBV10-3 and TRBJ1-2; D not resolved. CDR1 and CDR2 from the germline V gene are ENHRY and SYGVKD. With 10 bases removed from V and 3 bases from J, the gap between germline ends came to 12 bases. The CDR3 consists of 12 residues. The chain's CDR3 is CATGGGDYGYTF. DNA for the CDR3: TGTGCCACCGGAGGCGGTGACTATGGCTACACCTTC.

The chain recombines TRBV5-6 with TRBJ1-4, with 8 bases identical to TRBD1. V lost 3 bases and J lost 6; bases outside the gene matches: 10. The CDR3 covers 16 residues. CDR1 is SGHDT and CDR2 is YYEEEE in the germline V gene. The CDR3 sequence: CASSSDRVVADEKLFF. The DNA of the CDR3 is TGTGCCAGCAGCTCGGACAGGGTGGTGGCGGATGAAAAACTGTTTTTT.

The genes are TRBV5-1 and TRBJ1-2; maybe TRBD1 (5 bases). V was clipped by 4 bases and J by 3 bases, with 10 bases between them. This CDR3 has 13 amino acids. The germline CDR1 and CDR2 sequences are SGHRS and YFSETQ. The CDR3 is CASSRTRDYGYTF. CDR3 DNA sequence: TGCGCCAGCAGCAGGACACGGGACTATGGCTACACCTTC.

The genes are TRBV2 and TRBJ1-1, with D tentatively TRBD1 (5 bases). Germline V CDR1 and CDR2: SNHLY, FYNNEI. Trimming stripped 11 bases from V and 1 base from J, with 11 bases between. The CDR3 extends over 12 amino acids. The CDR3 DNA follows: TGTGCCCCCCACAGGAGGAACACTGAAGCTTTCTTT. It yields the protein CAPHRRNTEAFF.

This clone was found a few times. The rearrangement uses TRBV30 and TRBJ2-2, with a weak D call TRBD1 (6 bases). CDR1 and CDR2 from the germline V gene are GTSNPN and SVGIG (reference sequence). Trimming removed 4 bases at V and 1 base at J, with 10 bases between. The CDR3 spans 14 residues. CDR3 bases: TGTGCCTGGAATAAGGGGGAGAACACCGGGGAGCTGTTTTTT. As protein: CAWNKGENTGELFF.

The gene calls are TRBV6-5 and TRBJ1-2, with D possibly being TRBD1 (5 bases). Per germline, CDR1 MNHEY and CDR2 SVGAGI. The germline V and J ends were trimmed by 2 bases and 6 bases, with 7 bases remaining between them. The CDR3 totals 12 residues. Written as DNA, the CDR3 is TGTGCCAGCAGTTACAGGGGCGATGGCTACACCTTC. This sequence encodes CASSYRGDGYTF.

This clone was seen just once. The chain combines TRBV7-2 with TRBJ2-2; 12 bases line up with TRBD2. From germline, CDR1 is SGHTA and CDR2 FQGNSA. Trimming cost V 1 base and J 4 bases; bases outside gene matches: 7. This CDR3 is built from 18 residues. CDR3 amino acids: CASSLVASGGAGTGELFF. The CDR3, as DNA: TGTGCCAGCAGCTTAGTGGCTAGCGGGGGGGCCGGCACCGGGGAGCTGTTTTTT.

The sample holds a few counts of this clone. The rearrangement links TRBV6-2 or TRBV6-3 to TRBJ2-3; 11 bases agree with TRBD2. With V trimmed by 0 bases and J by 5 bases, 13 bases remained unmatched. Germline-derived CDR1 and CDR2 are MNHEY and SVGEGT. This CDR3 comprises 19 residues. CDR3 sequence: CASSYSTSLAGVMGDTQYF. For the CDR3, the DNA is TGTGCCAGCAGTTACTCCACCTCACTAGCGGGAGTTATGGGAGATACGCAGTATTTT.

The rearrangement links TRBV7-9 to TRBJ2-6; D possibly corresponds to TRBD2 (5 bases). The CDR3 consists of 18 residues. In germline, CDR1 is SEHNR, CDR2 FQNEAQ (reference sequence). V was trimmed by 2 bases and J by 3 bases, leaving 17 bases between them. CDR3 in amino acids: CASSLRRGHPLGANVLTF. In DNA form, the CDR3 reads TGTGCCAGCAGCTTACGCCGGGGTCATCCCCTTGGGGCCAACGTCCTGACTTTC.

The chain uses TRBV6-5 and TRBJ1-2; D gene uncertain. Germline V gives CDR1 MNHEY, CDR2 SVGAGI. The V and J ends lost 5 bases and 8 bases respectively, with 21 bases between them. This CDR3 has 15 amino acids. CDR3 in amino acids: CASSRASDAERGYTF. DNA of the CDR3: TGTGCCAGCAGTCGCGCCTCGGACGCCGAGCGGGGCTACACCTTC.